This T cell receptor beta chain was sequenced during a study of response to subunit inactivated influenza vaccine. TCRdb ran MiXCR on the RT-PCR reads and lists one entry per CDR3 protein. This sample has about 780,000 distinct CDR3 sequences; around a sixth occur once, and the top ten carry roughly 10%. This clonotype has a count of ten or more. Germline V gene data show CDR1 as SGHRS and CDR2 as YFSETQ. This CDR3 has 15 residues. V lost 5 bases and J lost 10; bases outside the gene matches: 15. Sample: PBMCs from blood, taken roughly 5 days after vaccination. The sequence was obtained from a man aged 45-65 years who received an inactivated influenza vaccine. The V and J genes are TRBV5-1 and TRBJ2-1, with TRBD2 identical over 7 bases. The CDR3 nucleotides are TGCGCCAGCAGGAATGAGCGGGGACCGAAGATGGAGCAGTTCTTC. This translates into CASRNERGPKMEQFF.